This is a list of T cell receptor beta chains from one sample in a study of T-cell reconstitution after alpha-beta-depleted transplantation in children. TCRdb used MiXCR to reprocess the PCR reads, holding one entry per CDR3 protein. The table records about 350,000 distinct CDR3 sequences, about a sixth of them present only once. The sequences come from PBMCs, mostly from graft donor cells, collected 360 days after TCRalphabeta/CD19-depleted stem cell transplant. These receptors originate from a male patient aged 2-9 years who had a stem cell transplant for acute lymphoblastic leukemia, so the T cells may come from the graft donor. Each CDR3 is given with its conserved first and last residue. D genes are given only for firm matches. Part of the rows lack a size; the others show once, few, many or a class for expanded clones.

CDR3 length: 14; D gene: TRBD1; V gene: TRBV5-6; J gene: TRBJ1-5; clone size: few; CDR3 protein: CASSFGTGPQPQHF; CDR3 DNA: TGTGCCAGCAGCTTCGGGACAGGGCCTCAGCCCCAGCATTTT
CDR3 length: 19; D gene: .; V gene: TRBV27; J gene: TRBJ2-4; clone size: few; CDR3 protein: CASSREAAAPGLAKNIQYF; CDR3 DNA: TGTGCCAGCAGCCGAGAGGCGGCCGCTCCAGGCTTAGCCAAAAACATTCAGTACTTC
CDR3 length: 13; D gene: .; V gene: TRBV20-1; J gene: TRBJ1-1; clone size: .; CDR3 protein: CSARDRQNTEAFF; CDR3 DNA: TGCAGTGCTAGGGACAGACAAAACACTGAAGCTTTCTTT
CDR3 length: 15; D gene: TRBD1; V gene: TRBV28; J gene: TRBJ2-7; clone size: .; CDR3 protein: CASSPSRQGDYEQYF; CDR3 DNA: TGTGCCAGCAGTCCCTCCCGACAGGGGGACTACGAGCAGTACTTC
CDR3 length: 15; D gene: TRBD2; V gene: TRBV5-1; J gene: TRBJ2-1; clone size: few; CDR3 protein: CASSLVRGRENEQFF; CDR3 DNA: TGCGCCAGCAGCTTGGTTCGCGGGAGAGAGAATGAGCAGTTCTTC
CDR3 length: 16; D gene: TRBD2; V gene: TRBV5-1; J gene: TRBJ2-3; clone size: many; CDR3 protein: CASSLGLAGGTDTQYF; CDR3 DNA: TGCGCCAGCAGCCTCGGACTAGCGGGAGGCACAGATACGCAGTATTTT
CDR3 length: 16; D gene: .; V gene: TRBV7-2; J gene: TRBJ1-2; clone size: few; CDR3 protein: CASSLARAGEFYGYTF; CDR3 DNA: TGTGCCAGCAGCTTAGCGCGGGCAGGGGAGTTCTATGGCTACACCTTC
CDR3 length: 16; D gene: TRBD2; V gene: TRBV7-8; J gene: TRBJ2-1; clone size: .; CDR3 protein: CASSLDGLAVYNEQFF; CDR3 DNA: TGTGCCAGCAGCTTAGATGGGCTAGCGGTCTACAATGAGCAGTTCTTC
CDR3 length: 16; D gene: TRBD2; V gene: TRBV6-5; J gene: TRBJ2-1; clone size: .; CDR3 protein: CASTASGVLGYNEQFF; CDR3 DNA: TGTGCCAGCACGGCTAGCGGGGTGCTAGGGTACAATGAGCAGTTCTTC
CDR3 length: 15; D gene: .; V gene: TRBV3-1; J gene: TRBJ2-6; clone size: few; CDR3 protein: CASSLHGRGANVLTF; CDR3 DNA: TGTGCCAGCAGCCTGCACGGGAGAGGGGCCAACGTCCTGACTTTC
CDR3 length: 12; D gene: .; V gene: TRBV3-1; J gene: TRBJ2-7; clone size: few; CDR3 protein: CASSQVQWEQYF; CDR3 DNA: TGTGCCAGCAGCCAAGTACAATGGGAGCAGTACTTC
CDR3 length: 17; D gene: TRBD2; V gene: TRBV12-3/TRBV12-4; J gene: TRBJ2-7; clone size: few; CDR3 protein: CASSPPRNSGRAYEQYF; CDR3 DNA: TGTGCCAGCAGTCCCCCGCGGAATAGCGGGAGGGCCTACGAGCAGTACTTC
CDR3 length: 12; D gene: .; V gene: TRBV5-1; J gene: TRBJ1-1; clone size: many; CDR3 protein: CASSLELGKAFF; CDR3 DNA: TGCGCCAGCAGCTTGGAGCTGGGAAAAGCTTTCTTT
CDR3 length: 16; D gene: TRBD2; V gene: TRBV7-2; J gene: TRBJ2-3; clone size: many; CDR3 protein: CASSFRLAGGTDTQYF; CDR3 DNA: TGTGCCAGCAGCTTCCGACTAGCGGGAGGCACAGATACGCAGTATTTT
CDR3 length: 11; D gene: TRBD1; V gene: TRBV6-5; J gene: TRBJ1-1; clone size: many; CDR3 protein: CASSRGTEAFF; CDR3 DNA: TGTGCCAGCAGCAGGGGGACTGAAGCTTTCTTT
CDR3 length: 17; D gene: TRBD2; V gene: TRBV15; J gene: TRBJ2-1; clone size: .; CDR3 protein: CATSRDQLAGVTDEQFF; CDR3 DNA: TGTGCCACCAGCAGAGATCAATTAGCGGGAGTCACGGATGAGCAGTTCTTC
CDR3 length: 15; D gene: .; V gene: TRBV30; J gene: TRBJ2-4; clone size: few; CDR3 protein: CAWSVLGLAKNIQYF; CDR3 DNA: TGTGCCTGGAGTGTGTTGGGACTAGCCAAAAACATTCAGTACTTC
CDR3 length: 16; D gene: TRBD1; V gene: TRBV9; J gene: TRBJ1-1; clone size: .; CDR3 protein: CASSGTGGGSNTEAFF; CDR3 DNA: TGTGCCAGCAGCGGGACAGGGGGAGGATCGAACACTGAAGCTTTCTTT
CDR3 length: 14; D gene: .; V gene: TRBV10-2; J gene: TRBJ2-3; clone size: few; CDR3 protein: CASNPVDLGDTQYF; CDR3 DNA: TGCGCCAGCAACCCGGTTGACCTCGGGGATACGCAGTATTTT
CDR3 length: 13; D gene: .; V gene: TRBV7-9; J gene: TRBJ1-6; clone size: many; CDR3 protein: CASRDSYNSPLHF; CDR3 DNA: TGTGCCAGCCGAGACAGTTATAATTCACCCCTCCACTTT
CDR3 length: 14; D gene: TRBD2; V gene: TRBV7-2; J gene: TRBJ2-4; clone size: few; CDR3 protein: CASSRMGRGNIQYF; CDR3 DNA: TGTGCCAGCAGCCGGATGGGGCGGGGGAACATTCAGTACTTC
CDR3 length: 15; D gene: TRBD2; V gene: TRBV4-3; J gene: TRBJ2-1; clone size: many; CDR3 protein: CASSQGLATYNEQFF; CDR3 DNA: TGCGCCAGCAGCCAAGGACTAGCGACCTACAATGAGCAGTTCTTC
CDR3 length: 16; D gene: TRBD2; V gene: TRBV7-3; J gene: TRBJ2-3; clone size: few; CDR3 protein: CASSLGLAGATDTQYF; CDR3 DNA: TGTGCCAGCAGCTTAGGGCTAGCGGGGGCCACAGATACGCAGTATTTT
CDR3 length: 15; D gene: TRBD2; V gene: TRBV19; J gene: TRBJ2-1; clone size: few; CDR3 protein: CATAPGLAGNNEQFF; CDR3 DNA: TGTGCCACCGCTCCGGGACTAGCGGGAAACAATGAGCAGTTCTTC
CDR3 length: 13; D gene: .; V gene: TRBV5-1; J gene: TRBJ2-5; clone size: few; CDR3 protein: CASSEENWETQYF; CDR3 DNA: TGCGCCAGCAGCGAAGAGAACTGGGAGACCCAGTACTTC
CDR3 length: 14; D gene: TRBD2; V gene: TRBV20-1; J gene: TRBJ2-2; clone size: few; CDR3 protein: CSAALRTSGGELFF; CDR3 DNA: TGCAGTGCTGCACTCCGGACTAGCGGCGGGGAGCTGTTTTTT
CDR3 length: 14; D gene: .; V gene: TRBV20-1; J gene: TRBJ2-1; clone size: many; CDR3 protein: CSARPDYSYNEQFF; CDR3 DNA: TGCAGTGCTAGACCGGACTACTCCTACAATGAGCAGTTCTTC
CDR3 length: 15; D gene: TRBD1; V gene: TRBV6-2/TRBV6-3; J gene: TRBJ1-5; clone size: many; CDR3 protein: CASSQNRGRNQPQHF; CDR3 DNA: TGTGCCAGCAGTCAGAACAGGGGAAGGAATCAGCCCCAGCATTTT
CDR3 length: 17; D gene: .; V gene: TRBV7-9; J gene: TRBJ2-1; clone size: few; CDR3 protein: CASSFPRGASSYNEQFF; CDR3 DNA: TGTGCCAGCAGCTTTCCCAGGGGCGCGAGCTCCTACAATGAGCAGTTCTTC
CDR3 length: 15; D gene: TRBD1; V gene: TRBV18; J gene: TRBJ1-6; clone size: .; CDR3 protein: CASSPTGQGVSPLHF; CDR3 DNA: TGTGCCAGCTCACCAACTGGACAGGGAGTCTCACCCCTCCACTTT
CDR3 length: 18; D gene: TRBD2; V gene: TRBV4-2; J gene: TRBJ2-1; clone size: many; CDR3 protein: CASSQERSLAATYNEQFF; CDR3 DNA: TGTGCCAGCAGCCAAGAAAGATCACTAGCGGCTACCTACAATGAGCAGTTCTTC
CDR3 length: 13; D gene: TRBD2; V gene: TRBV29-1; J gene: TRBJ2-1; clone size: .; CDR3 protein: CSVGGLAGGEQFF; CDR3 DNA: TGCAGCGTGGGCGGACTAGCGGGAGGGGAGCAGTTCTTC
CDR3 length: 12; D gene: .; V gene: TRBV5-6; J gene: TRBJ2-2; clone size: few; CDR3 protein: CASSPGNGELFF; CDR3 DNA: TGTGCCAGCAGCCCGGGGAACGGGGAGCTGTTTTTT
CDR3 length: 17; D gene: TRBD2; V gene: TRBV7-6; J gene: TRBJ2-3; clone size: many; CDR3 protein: CASSLTELALNTDTQYF; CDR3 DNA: TGTGCCAGCAGCTTAACGGAACTAGCGCTTAACACAGATACGCAGTATTTT
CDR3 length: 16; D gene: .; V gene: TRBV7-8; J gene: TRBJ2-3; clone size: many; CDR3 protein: CASSFQQGGPRDTQYF; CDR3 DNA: TGTGCCAGCAGCTTCCAACAGGGAGGGCCACGAGATACGCAGTATTTT
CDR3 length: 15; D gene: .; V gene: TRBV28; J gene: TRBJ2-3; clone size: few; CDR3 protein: CASSLPLGMTDTQYF; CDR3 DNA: TGTGCCAGCAGTTTACCGCTTGGGATGACAGATACGCAGTATTTT
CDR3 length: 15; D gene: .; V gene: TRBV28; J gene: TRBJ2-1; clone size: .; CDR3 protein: CASSFVNVGSRGQFF; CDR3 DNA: TGTGCCAGCAGTTTCGTAAATGTGGGATCCCGGGGGCAGTTCTTC
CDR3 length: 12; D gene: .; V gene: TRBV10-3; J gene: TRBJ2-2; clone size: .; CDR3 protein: CAITQGGGELFF; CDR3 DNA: TGTGCCATCACCCAGGGTGGCGGGGAGCTGTTTTTT
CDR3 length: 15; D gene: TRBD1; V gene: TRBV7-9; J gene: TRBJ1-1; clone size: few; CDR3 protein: CASSLALRDRSEAFF; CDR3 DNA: TGTGCCAGCAGCTTAGCCCTCCGGGACAGGTCTGAAGCTTTCTTT
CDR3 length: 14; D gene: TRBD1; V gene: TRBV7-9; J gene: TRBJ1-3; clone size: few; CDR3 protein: CASSLDRERNTIYF; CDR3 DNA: TGTGCCAGCAGCTTGGACAGGGAAAGGAACACCATATATTTT
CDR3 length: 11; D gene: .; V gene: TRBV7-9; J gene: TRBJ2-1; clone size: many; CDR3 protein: CASSPQPGQFF; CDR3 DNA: TGTGCCAGCAGTCCACAGCCGGGTCAGTTCTTC
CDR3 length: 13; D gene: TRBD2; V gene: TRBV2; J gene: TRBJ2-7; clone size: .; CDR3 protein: CASRSGGAYEQYF; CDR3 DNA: TGTGCCAGCAGAAGCGGGGGGGCCTACGAGCAGTACTTC
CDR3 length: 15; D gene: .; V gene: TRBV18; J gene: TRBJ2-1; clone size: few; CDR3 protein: CASSRLAGDNNEQFF; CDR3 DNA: TGTGCCAGCTCCCGACTAGCCGGGGACAACAATGAGCAGTTCTTC
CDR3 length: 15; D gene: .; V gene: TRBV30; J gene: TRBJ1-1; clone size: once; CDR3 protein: CAWSAGWGENTEAFF; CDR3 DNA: TGTGCCTGGAGTGCGGGGTGGGGCGAGAACACTGAAGCTTTCTTT
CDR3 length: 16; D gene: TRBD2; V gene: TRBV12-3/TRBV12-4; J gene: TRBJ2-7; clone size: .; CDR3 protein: CASSFLGLAGVGEQYF; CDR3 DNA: TGTGCCAGCAGTTTTCTCGGACTAGCGGGAGTAGGTGAGCAGTACTTC
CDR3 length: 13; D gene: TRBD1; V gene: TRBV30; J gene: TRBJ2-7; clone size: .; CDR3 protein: CAWSVQGSYEQYF; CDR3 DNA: TGTGCCTGGAGTGTACAGGGGTCCTACGAGCAGTACTTC
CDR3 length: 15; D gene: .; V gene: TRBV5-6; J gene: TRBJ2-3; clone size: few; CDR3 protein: CASSLPTGSQDTQYF; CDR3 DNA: TGTGCCAGCAGCTTACCGACCGGGAGCCAAGATACGCAGTATTTT
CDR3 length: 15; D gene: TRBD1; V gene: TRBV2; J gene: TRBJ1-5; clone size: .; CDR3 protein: CASRLDRAGNQPQHF; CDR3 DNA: TGTGCCAGCAGGTTGGACAGGGCCGGGAATCAGCCCCAGCATTTT
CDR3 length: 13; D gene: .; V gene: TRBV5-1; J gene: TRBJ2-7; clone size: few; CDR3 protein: CASSSQDSYEQYF; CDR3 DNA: TGCGCCAGCAGCTCTCAGGATTCCTACGAGCAGTACTTC
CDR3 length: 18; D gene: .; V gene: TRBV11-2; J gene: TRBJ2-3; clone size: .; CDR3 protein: CASSYRLETRPGSDTQYF; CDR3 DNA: TGTGCCAGCAGCTACCGCCTTGAAACGCGACCAGGCTCAGATACGCAGTATTTT
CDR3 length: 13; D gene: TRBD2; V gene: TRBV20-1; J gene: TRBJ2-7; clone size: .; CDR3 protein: CSAPPLLADEQYF; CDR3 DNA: TGCAGTGCCCCCCCCCTGCTAGCGGACGAGCAGTACTTC
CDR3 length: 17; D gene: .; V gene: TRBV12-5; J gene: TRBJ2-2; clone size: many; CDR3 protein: CASGFRGWGATGGELFF; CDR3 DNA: TGTGCTAGTGGTTTCCGTGGTTGGGGGGCTACCGGCGGGGAGCTGTTTTTT